Presented here are 18 T cell receptor beta chains from one specimen sequenced in a study of T-cell reconstitution after alpha-beta-depleted transplantation in children. The TCRbeta library was prepared with unique molecular identifiers. One entry per CDR3 protein, called by TCRdb with MiXCR from the PCR reads. The sample comprises a few hundred thousand distinct CDR3 sequences, roughly 13% of which are singletons, and roughly 2.3% rests with the top ten. The material was PBMCs, mostly from graft donor cells, obtained 360 days after TCRalphabeta/CD19-depleted stem cell transplant. These receptors were collected from a male patient under 18 who had a stem cell transplant for acute myeloid leukemia, so the T cells may come from the graft donor.

This clonotype occurred a few times. CDR3 DNA: TGTGCCATCAGTGAGTCCAGCCGAGTCTGGTTCTTC. The encoded protein is CAISESSRVWFF. The chain joins TRBV10-3 to TRBJ2-1; D is uncertain. The V gene's germline CDR1 is ENHRY and CDR2 SYGVKD. The CDR3 is made up of 12 amino acids. The V end was cut by 0 bases, the J end by 15 bases, with 12 bases between.

Many counts were recorded for this clonotype. The chain recombines TRBV4-3 with TRBJ1-1, with D tentatively TRBD1 (5 bases). The CDR3 runs 15 residues. Looked up from germline, CDR1 is LGHNA and CDR2 is YSLEER. V lost 1 base and J lost 4, with 13 bases in between. The CDR3 nucleotides read TGCGCCAGCAGCCAAGGTTACGGGGGTAGCACTGAAGCTTTCTTT. Amino acids: CASSQGYGGSTEAFF.

The table lists this clonotype with a few counts. The chain recombines TRBV10-3 with TRBJ2-7; 7 bases align to TRBD1. In germline, CDR1 is ENHRY, CDR2 SYGVKD. The V and J ends lost 7 bases and 4 bases, in that order; junction bases with no gene match: 10. The CDR3 consists of 14 residues. DNA for the CDR3: TGTGCCATCACTAGGGGGCCGATGTCGTACGAGCAGTACTTC. Its protein is CAITRGPMSYEQYF.

This clonotype was picked up a small number of times. CDR3 protein: CASSPRQGAWDEQYF. CDR3 nucleotides: TGTGCCAGCAGCCCACGACAGGGGGCGTGGGACGAGCAGTACTTC. The rearrangement joins TRBV11-2 to TRBJ2-7; 10 bases are shared with TRBD1. The CDR3 is made up of 15 amino acids. The V gene end was trimmed by 5 bases and the J gene end by 5 bases; junction bases not matched to a gene: 9. The germline CDR1 and CDR2 sequences are SGHAT and FQNNGV.

The V call is TRBV12-3 or TRBV12-4, the J call TRBJ1-1; D is ambiguous. The ends were cut back, 8 bases at V and 1 base at J, with 11 bases in the middle. This CDR3 contains 13 residues. The CDR3 nucleotides read TGTGCCAGCCGCGGGCAGCCGAACACTGAAGCTTTCTTT. It translates to CASRGQPNTEAFF.

This clonotype was recorded at least ten times. J is TRBJ2-5 and V is TRBV24-1, with 9 nucleotides matching TRBD1. Germline CDR1 and CDR2: KGHDR and SFDVKD. The CDR3 has 16 amino acids. The junction had 8 bases not matched to a gene; V was cut back by 4 bases and J by 3 bases. The CDR3 bases are TGTGCCACCAGTGAAAGAGGACAGGGGAGGAAAGAGACCCAGTACTTC. As protein: CATSERGQGRKETQYF.

This clonotype was counted only a few times. CDR3 loop: CAVLDLEQGLYEQYF. The DNA of the CDR3 is TGTGCCGTTCTGGATTTAGAACAGGGCCTATACGAGCAGTACTTC. The rearrangement links TRBV7-9 to TRBJ2-7; a possible D gene is TRBD1 (6 bases). Per the germline V gene, CDR1 is SEHNR and CDR2 is FQNEAQ (reference sequence). The germline V and J ends were trimmed by 11 bases and 4 bases, with 24 bases remaining between them. The CDR3 contains 15 residues. Full variable domain (missing parts from reference TRBV7-9 and TRBJ2-7): DTGVSQNPRHKITKRGQNVTFRCDPISEHNRLYWYRQTLGQGPEFLTYFQNEAQLEKSRLLSDRFSAERPKGSFSTLEIQRTEQGDSAMYLCAVLDLEQGLYEQYFGPGTRLTVT.

This clonotype was counted a few times. The CDR3 nucleotides read TGTGCCAGCAGTTCCTCCGAGGGAGTTGGGGTTTATAGCAATCAGCCCCAGCATTTT. Residues: CASSSSEGVGVYSNQPQHF. The chain combines TRBV27 with TRBJ1-5; no clear D. V lost 4 bases and J lost 0, with 22 bases in between. Germline CDR1 and CDR2: MNHEY and SMNVEV (reference sequence). The CDR3 is 19 residues long.

This clonotype was observed a few times. This chain joins TRBV7-9 and TRBJ2-7; D is possibly TRBD1 (5 bases). In germline, CDR1 is SEHNR, CDR2 FQNEAQ (reference sequence). This CDR3 has 15 residues. Between the trimmed V and J ends, which lost 3 bases and 0 bases, there was a span of 12 bases. CDR3 bases: TGTGCCAGCAGCTTGCCCCAGGGTCCCTCCTACGAGCAGTACTTC. Amino acid sequence: CASSLPQGPSYEQYF. Full variable domain (outside the CDR3, taken from reference TRBV7-9 and TRBJ2-7): DTGVSQNPRHKITKRGQNVTFRCDPISEHNRLYWYRQTLGQGPEFLTYFQNEAQLEKSRLLSDRFSAERPKGSFSTLEIQRTEQGDSAMYLCASSLPQGPSYEQYFGPGTRLTVT.

A few counts support this clonotype. The chain is built from TRBV12-3 or TRBV12-4 and TRBJ2-7; weak D call: TRBD1 (6 bases). V gave up 2 bases and J gave up 3 bases, with 14 bases separating them. This CDR3 is built from 15 residues. The CDR3 region is CASSLFSGHLYEQYF. CDR3 DNA sequence: TGTGCCAGCAGTTTATTCTCGGGACACCTCTACGAGCAGTACTTC.

This clonotype was counted only a few times. The chain uses TRBV7-9 and TRBJ2-7, with 8 bases fitting TRBD1. Per the germline V gene, CDR1 is SEHNR and CDR2 is FQNEAQ (reference sequence). The V segment lost 4 bases and the J segment 5 bases; nucleotides outside the gene matches: 7. The CDR3 contains 14 residues. CDR3 residues: CASSSRTGFHEQYF. The CDR3 bases are TGTGCCAGCAGCTCCCGGACAGGGTTCCACGAGCAGTACTTC.

The genes are TRBV7-9 and TRBJ2-1; TRBD2 agrees at 11 bases. This CDR3 has 16 residues. Trimming removed 4 bases from V and 7 bases from J; junction bases left unmatched: 9. CDR1 SEHNR and CDR2 FQNEAQ come from the germline V gene (reference sequence). CDR3 residues: CASSSRLAGKLNEQFF. CDR3 in DNA: TGTGCCAGCAGCTCCCGACTAGCGGGAAAGCTTAATGAGCAGTTCTTC.

This clonotype occurred a few times. V gene TRBV7-9 combines with J gene TRBJ1-3; D gene ambiguous. Germline V gene sequence: CDR1 SEHNR, CDR2 FQNEAQ (reference sequence). V was pared by 1 base and J by 0 bases, with 13 bases between. This CDR3 has 17 amino acids. CDR3 protein: CASSLVPGLGSGNTIYF. The CDR3 coding sequence is TGTGCCAGCAGCTTAGTTCCGGGTCTTGGCTCTGGAAACACCATATATTTT.

This rearrangement joins TRBV28 to TRBJ2-7; the D is unclear. V gave up 10 bases and J gave up 2 bases, with 12 bases separating them. CDR1 MDHEN and CDR2 SYDVKM come from the germline V gene. The CDR3 consists of 12 residues. In DNA form, the CDR3 reads TGTGCCACCGAGACATTAACCTACGAGCAGTACTTC. It encodes CATETLTYEQYF. The whole variable domain, filled in from reference TRBV28 and TRBJ2-7, reads DVKVTQSSRYLVKRTGEKVFLECVQDMDHENMFWYRQDPGLGLRLIYFSYDVKMKEKGDIPEGYSVSREKKERFSLILESASTNQTSMYLCATETLTYEQYFGPGTRLTVT.

In this sample, this clonotype turned up a few times. V gene TRBV20-1 combines with J gene TRBJ2-1; TRBD1 might be the D (5 bases). Trimming stripped 1 base from V and 3 bases from J, with 7 bases between. Germline V CDR1 and CDR2: DFQATT, SNEGSKA (reference sequence). The CDR3 spans 13 residues. The CDR3 DNA follows: TGCAGTGCTAGAGGCCAGGGCTACAATGAGCAGTTCTTC. It yields the protein CSARGQGYNEQFF.

This clonotype appeared a few times. The rearrangement uses TRBV12-3 or TRBV12-4 and TRBJ2-5; D gene ambiguous. Trimming removed 3 bases from V and 5 bases from J, with 13 bases in between. The CDR3 is made up of 14 amino acids. The CDR3 loop is CASSFVRKGETQYF. The CDR3 nucleotides read TGTGCCAGCAGTTTCGTCCGGAAAGGGGAGACCCAGTACTTC.

The table lists this clonotype with a few counts. The chain combines TRBV5-1 with TRBJ1-3; 7 nucleotides line up with TRBD1. Germline loops: CDR1 SGHRS, CDR2 YFSETQ. The CDR3 is 16 residues long. Trimming took 4 bases from V and 4 from J; bases not matched to a gene: 11. DNA of the CDR3: TGCGCCAGCAGCACGAAGACAGGGTACGCGGGAAACACCATATATTTT. Amino acid sequence: CASSTKTGYAGNTIYF.

V and J are TRBV4-2 and TRBJ1-3; 10 positions agree with TRBD1. The CDR3 has 16 residues. With 4 bases clipped from V and 9 bases from J, the junction kept 12 bases outside the gene matches. CDR1 LGHNA and CDR2 YNFKEQ come from the germline V gene. CDR3 DNA: TGTGCCAGCAGCCCGAACCGCGGACAGGGGGGTTTCACCATATATTTT. Its translation is CASSPNRGQGGFTIYF.